This TCR beta chain was sequenced in a study of Graves' ophthalmopathy and Graves' hyperthyroidism. Study-wide context: Hyperthyroidism was classified as stable if no ophthalmopathy occurred within 18 months of follow-up. General observations from the study: Discrimination between ophthalmopathy and stable hyperthyroidism by a 13-signature model showed nearly 90% sensitivity and 75% to 84% specificity. Among thyroid clonotypes expanded above 0.001 frequency, most also appeared in blood. Both a roughly 66% sensitivity and a 72.22% specificity characterized the model's predictions of ophthalmopathy progression.

The CDR3 runs 12 residues. V was clipped by 3 bases and J by 11 bases, with 13 bases between them. Using RNA transcripts, the TCR beta CDR3 regions were amplified. RT-PCR with HTBI primers came first, then second-round multiplex PCR. TCRdb reprocessed the multiplex PCR reads with MiXCR, giving one entry per CDR3 protein. Here the sample spans some 1.1 million distinct CDR3 sequences, less than 45% being singletons. The table lists this clonotype with many counts. Its matching antigen is unknown. J is TRBJ1-1 and V is TRBV12-3 or TRBV12-4, with D unclear. The TCR sequence derives from an adult man with Graves' hyperthyroidism. The source material was peripheral blood or thyroid tissue (not recorded which). As DNA, the CDR3 is TGTGCCAGCAGTTTCGGCCACCTCGAGGCTTTCTTT. Protein sequence: CASSFGHLEAFF.